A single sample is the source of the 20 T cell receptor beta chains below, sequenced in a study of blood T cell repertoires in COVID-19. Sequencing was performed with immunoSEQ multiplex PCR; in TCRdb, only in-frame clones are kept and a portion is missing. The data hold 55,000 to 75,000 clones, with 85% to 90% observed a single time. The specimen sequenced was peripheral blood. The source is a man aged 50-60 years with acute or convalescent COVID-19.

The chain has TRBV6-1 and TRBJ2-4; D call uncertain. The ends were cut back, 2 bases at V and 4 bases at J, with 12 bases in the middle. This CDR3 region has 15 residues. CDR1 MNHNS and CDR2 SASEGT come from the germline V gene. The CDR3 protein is CASSESGLSKNIQYF. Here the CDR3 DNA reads TGTGCCAGCAGTGAATCAGGTCTAAGTAAAAACATTCAGTACTTC.

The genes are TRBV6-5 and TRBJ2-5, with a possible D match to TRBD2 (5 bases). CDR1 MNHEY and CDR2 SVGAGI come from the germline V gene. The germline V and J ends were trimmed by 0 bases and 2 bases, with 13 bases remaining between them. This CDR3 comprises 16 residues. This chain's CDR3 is CASSYSSRTPQETQYF. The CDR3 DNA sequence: TGTGCCAGCAGTTACTCGAGTCGGACTCCGCAAGAGACCCAGTACTTC.

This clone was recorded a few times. CDR3 amino acids: CAIARGGSTDTQYF. The CDR3 coding sequence is TGTGCCATCGCCAGAGGCGGTAGCACAGATACGCAGTATTTT. The chain carries TRBV2 and TRBJ2-3; D call uncertain. The CDR3 sequence is 14 residues long. V was trimmed by 10 bases and J by 0 bases, leaving 14 bases between them. CDR1 and CDR2 from the germline V gene are SNHLY and FYNNEI.

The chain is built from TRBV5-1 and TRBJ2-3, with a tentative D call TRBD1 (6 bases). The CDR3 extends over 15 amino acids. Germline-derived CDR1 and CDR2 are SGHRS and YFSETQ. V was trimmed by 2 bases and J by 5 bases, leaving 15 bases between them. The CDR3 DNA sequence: TGCGCCAGCAGCTTCCAAGGGGGTTTTGGAGATACGCAGTATTTT. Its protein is CASSFQGGFGDTQYF.

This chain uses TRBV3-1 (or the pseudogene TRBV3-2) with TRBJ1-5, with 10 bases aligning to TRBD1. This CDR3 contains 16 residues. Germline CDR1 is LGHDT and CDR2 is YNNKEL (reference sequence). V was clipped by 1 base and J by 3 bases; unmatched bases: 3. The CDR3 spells CASSQGGQGFNQPQHF. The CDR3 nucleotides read TGTGCCAGCAGCCAAGGGGGACAGGGGTTCAATCAGCCCCAGCATTTT.

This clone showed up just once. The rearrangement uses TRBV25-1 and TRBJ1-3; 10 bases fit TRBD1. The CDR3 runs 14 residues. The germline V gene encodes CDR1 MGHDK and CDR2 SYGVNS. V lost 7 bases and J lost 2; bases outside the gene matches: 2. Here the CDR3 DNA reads TGTGCCAGCACGGACAGGGGGACTGGAAACACCATATATTTT. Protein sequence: CASTDRGTGNTIYF.

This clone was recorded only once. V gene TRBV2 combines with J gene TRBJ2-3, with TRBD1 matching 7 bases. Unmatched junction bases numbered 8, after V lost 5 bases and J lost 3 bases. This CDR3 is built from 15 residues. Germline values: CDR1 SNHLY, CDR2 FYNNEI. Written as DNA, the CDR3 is TGTGCCAGCAGTTTCGACAGGGTCGGGACAGATACGCAGTATTTT. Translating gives CASSFDRVGTDTQYF. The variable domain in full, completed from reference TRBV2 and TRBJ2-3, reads EPEVTQTPSHQVTQMGQEVILRCVPISNHLYFYWYRQILGQKVEFLVSFYNNEISEKSEIFDDQFSVERPDGSNFTLKIRSTKLEDSAMYFCASSFDRVGTDTQYFGPGTRLTVL.

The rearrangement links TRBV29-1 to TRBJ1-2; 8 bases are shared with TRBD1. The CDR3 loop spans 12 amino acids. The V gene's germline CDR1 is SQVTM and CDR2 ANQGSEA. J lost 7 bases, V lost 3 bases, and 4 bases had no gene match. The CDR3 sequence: CSVDTTGAGYTF. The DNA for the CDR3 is TGCAGCGTTGATACGACAGGGGCTGGCTACACCTTC. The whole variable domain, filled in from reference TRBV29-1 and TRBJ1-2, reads SAVISQKPSRDICQRGTSLTIQCQVDSQVTMMFWYRQQPGQSLTLIATANQGSEATYESGFVIDKFPISRPNLTFSTLTVSNMSPEDSSIYLCSVDTTGAGYTFGSGTRLTVV.

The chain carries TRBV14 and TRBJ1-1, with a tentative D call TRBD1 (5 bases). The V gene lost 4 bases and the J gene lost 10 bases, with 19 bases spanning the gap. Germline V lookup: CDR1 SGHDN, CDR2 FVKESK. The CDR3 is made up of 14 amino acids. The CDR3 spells CASSPWTIRVGAFF. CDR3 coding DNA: TGTGCCAGCAGCCCTTGGACAATTAGAGTTGGAGCTTTCTTT.

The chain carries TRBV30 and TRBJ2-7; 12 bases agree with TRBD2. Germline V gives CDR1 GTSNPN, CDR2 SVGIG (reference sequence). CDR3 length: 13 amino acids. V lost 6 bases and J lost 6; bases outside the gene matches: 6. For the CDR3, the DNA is TGTGCCTGCCAGACTAGCGGGAGTGGCGAGCAGTACTTC. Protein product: CACQTSGSGEQYF. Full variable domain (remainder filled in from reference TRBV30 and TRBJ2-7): SQTIHQWPATLVQPVGSPLSLECTVEGTSNPNLYWYRQAAGRGLQLLFYSVGIGQISSEVPQNLSASRPQDRQFILSSKKLLLSDSGFYLCACQTSGSGEQYFGPGTRLTVT.

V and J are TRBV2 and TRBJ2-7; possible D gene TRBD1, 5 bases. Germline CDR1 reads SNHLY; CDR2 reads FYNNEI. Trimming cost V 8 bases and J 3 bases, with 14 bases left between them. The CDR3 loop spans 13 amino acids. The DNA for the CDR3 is TGTGCCAGCGAGGCCAGGGCGGTCTACGAGCAGTACTTC. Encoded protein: CASEARAVYEQYF.

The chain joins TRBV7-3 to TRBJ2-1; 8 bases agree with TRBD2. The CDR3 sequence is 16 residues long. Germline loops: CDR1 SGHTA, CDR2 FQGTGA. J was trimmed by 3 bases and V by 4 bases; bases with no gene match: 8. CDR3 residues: CASSSLAGGHYNEQFF. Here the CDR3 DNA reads TGTGCCAGCAGCTCCTTGGCGGGGGGACACTACAATGAGCAGTTCTTC.

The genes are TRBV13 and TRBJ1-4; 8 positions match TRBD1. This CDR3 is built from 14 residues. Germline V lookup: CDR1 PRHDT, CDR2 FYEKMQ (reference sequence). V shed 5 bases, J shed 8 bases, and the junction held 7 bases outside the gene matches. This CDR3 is CASSVGQVREKLFF. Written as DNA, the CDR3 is TGTGCCAGCAGCGTGGGACAGGTTAGGGAAAAACTGTTTTTT.

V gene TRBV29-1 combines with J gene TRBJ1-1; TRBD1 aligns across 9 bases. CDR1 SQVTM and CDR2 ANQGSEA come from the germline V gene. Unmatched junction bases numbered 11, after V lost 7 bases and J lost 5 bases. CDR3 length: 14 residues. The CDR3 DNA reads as TGCAGCGCCTCATACAGGGGGCTGGAGACTGAAGCTTTCTTT. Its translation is CSASYRGLETEAFF.

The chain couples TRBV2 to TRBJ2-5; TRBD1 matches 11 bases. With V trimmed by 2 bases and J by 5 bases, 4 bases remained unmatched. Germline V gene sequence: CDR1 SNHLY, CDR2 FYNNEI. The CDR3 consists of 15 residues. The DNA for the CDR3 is TGTGCCAGCAGTGAAAGGACAGGGGGCTGGGAGACCCAGTACTTC. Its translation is CASSERTGGWETQYF.

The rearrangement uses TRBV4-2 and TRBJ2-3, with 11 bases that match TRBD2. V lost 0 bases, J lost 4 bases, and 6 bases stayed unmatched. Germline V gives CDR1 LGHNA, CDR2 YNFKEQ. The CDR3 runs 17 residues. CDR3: CASSQDGSGGAPDTQYF. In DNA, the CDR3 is TGTGCCAGCAGCCAAGATGGTAGCGGGGGGGCCCCAGATACGCAGTATTTT.

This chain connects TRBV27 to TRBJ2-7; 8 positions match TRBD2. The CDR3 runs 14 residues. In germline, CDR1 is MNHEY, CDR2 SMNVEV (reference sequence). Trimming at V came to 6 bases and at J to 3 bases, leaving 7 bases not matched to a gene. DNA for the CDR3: TGTGCCAGCAGCTTTAGCGGGACCTACTACGAGCAGTACTTC. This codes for CASSFSGTYYEQYF.

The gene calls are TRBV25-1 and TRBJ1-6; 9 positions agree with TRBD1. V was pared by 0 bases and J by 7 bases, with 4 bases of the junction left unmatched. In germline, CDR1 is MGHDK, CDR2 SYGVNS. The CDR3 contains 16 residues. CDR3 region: CASSEYTGQGNSPLHF. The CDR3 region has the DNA TGTGCCAGCAGTGAATATACCGGACAGGGGAATTCACCCCTCCACTTT. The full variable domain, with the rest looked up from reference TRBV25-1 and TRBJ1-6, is EADIYQTPRYLVIGTGKKITLECSQTMGHDKMYWYQQDPGMELHLIHYSYGVNSTEKGDLSSESTVSRIRTEHFPLTLESARPSHTSQYLCASSEYTGQGNSPLHFGNGTRLTVT.

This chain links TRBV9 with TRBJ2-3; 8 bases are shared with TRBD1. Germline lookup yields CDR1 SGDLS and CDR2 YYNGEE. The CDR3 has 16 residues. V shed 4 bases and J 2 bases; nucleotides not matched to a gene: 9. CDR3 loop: CASSPSPGQDTDTQYF. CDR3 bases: TGTGCCAGCAGCCCCTCCCCGGGACAGGACACAGATACGCAGTATTTT.

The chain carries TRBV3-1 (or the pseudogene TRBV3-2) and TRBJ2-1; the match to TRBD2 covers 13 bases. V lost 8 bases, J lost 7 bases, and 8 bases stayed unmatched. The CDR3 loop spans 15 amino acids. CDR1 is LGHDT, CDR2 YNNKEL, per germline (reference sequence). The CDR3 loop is CASQGLAGEFNEQFF. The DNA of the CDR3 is TGTGCCAGCCAAGGACTAGCGGGAGAGTTTAATGAGCAGTTCTTC.